Presented here are 6 T cell receptor beta chains from one specimen sequenced in a study of blood T cell repertoires in COVID-19. Using immunoSEQ multiplex PCR, the repertoire was profiled, and TCRdb retains in-frame clones only, with some absent. The sample lists about 240,000 clones, roughly 82% occurring once. Sequencing was performed on peripheral blood. The receptors originated from a woman in her 70s with acute or convalescent COVID-19.

The chain combines TRBV7-2 with TRBJ1-4; D gene uncertain. The germline V gene encodes CDR1 SGHTA and CDR2 FQGNSA. The V end was cut by 4 bases, the J end by 7 bases, with 10 bases between. This CDR3 comprises 13 residues. Here the CDR3 DNA reads TGTGCCAGCAGCTCCCGGGAGGGTGAAAAACTGTTTTTT. As protein: CASSSREGEKLFF.

J is TRBJ2-5 and V is TRBV7-2; a weak D match, TRBD1 (5 bases). Between the trimmed V and J ends, which lost 6 bases and 2 bases, there was a span of 10 bases. The CDR3 extends over 13 amino acids. CDR1 and CDR2 (germline): SGHTA, FQGNSA. CDR3 residues: CASSLGLQETQYF. The CDR3 nucleotides are TGTGCCAGCAGTCTGGGGCTTCAAGAGACCCAGTACTTC.

The chain uses TRBV24-1 and TRBJ1-5; no clear D gene. V shed 4 bases and J shed 0 bases, with 6 bases lying between them. Germline loops: CDR1 KGHDR, CDR2 SFDVKD. The CDR3 runs 14 residues. CDR3 coding DNA: TGTGCCACCAGTGAACAGATTAGCAATCAGCCCCAGCATTTT. This codes for CATSEQISNQPQHF.

The table lists this clone with many counts. V usage is TRBV2 and J usage is TRBJ1-5; TRBD1 aligns across 10 bases. V gave up 7 bases and J gave up 1 base; unmatched junction bases: 10. CDR1 is SNHLY and CDR2 is FYNNEI in the germline V gene. The CDR3 covers 17 residues. CDR3 loop: CASKYWGQGSSNQPQHF. For the CDR3, the DNA is TGTGCCAGCAAGTATTGGGGACAGGGGAGCAGCAATCAGCCCCAGCATTTT.

The V and J genes are TRBV11-3 and TRBJ2-1; 10 bases line up with TRBD2. With 1 base clipped from V and 3 bases from J, the junction kept 3 bases outside the gene matches. Germline V lookup: CDR1 SGHNT, CDR2 YENEEA. There are 16 residues in the CDR3. The DNA for the CDR3 is TGTGCCAGCAGCTTAGGGCTAGCGGGGGTCTACAATGAGCAGTTCTTC. Protein product: CASSLGLAGVYNEQFF.

This sequence joins TRBV19 and TRBJ2-3; a possible D gene is TRBD2 (6 bases). Per the germline V gene, CDR1 is LNHDA and CDR2 is SQIVND (reference sequence). Trimming shortened V by 4 bases and J by 2 bases, and 13 bases separated the two germline ends. The CDR3 runs to 15 residues. CDR3 bases: TGTGCCAGTAGTACACAGGAGGGACCCACAGATACGCAGTATTTT. The encoded protein is CASSTQEGPTDTQYF.